A selection of T cell receptor beta chains follows, all from one sample in a study of post-analysis software for immune sequencing data. One entry per CDR3 protein results from TCRdb running MiXCR on the PCR reads. The table has hundreds of thousands of distinct CDR3 sequences, over 45% seen once. The specimen sequenced was blood. The source of these receptors is a girl aged 2 to 10 with multiple sclerosis. CDR3s include the opening cysteine and the closing phenylalanine or tryptophan. D genes are given only for firm matches. Size values are once, few and many counts, or a class for expanded clones, and some rows have none.

J | D | size | V | CDR3 | DNA
TRBJ2-5 | TRBD2 | NA | TRBV7-6 | CASSLIKGGRVPQETQYF | TGTGCCAGCAGCTTAATTAAGGGCGGGAGGGTACCTCAAGAGACCCAGTACTTC
TRBJ1-5 | NA | NA | TRBV27 | CASSGRRNQPQHF | TGTGCCAGCAGTGGGCGACGGAATCAGCCCCAGCATTTT
TRBJ2-7 | TRBD2 | few | TRBV20-1 | CSASDTTSGYEQYF | TGCAGTGCTAGTGACACGACTAGCGGGTACGAGCAGTACTTC
TRBJ1-2 | TRBD1 | NA | TRBV6-4 | CASSDSFRTGNYGYTF | TGTGCCAGCAGTGACTCTTTCCGGACAGGAAACTATGGCTACACCTTC
TRBJ2-3 | NA | few | TRBV10-3 | CAISEDSRDTQYF | TGTGCCATCAGTGAGGACAGTCGAGATACGCAGTATTTT
TRBJ2-1 | NA | NA | TRBV11-2 | CASSYGTGGHEQFF | TGTGCCAGCAGCTACGGGACCGGTGGGCATGAGCAGTTCTTC
TRBJ2-4 | TRBD1 | NA | TRBV14 | CASSQGTGDGGGNIQYF | TGTGCCAGCAGCCAAGGTACAGGGGATGGAGGAGGAAACATTCAGTACTTC
TRBJ2-3 | NA | NA | TRBV9 | CASSGHPTDTQYF | TGTGCCAGCAGCGGGCACCCCACAGATACGCAGTATTTT
TRBJ2-1 | TRBD1 | NA | TRBV4-3 | CASSQKVGTGGDNEQFF | TGCGCCAGCAGCCAAAAGGTGGGGACAGGGGGAGACAATGAGCAGTTCTTC
TRBJ1-1 | NA | NA | TRBV11-2 | CANSLMGVMAEAFF | TGTGCCAACAGCTTAATGGGGGTTATGGCTGAAGCTTTCTTT
TRBJ2-3 | NA | few | TRBV29-1 | CSVEGRVTDTQYF | TGCAGCGTTGAAGGCCGAGTCACAGATACGCAGTATTTT
TRBJ2-3 | NA | NA | TRBV5-1 | CASSLVLRGSTDTQYF | TGCGCCAGCAGCTTGGTGCTGCGGGGTAGCACAGATACGCAGTATTTT
TRBJ2-3 | NA | NA | TRBV20-1 | CSASHGIPSGTQYF | TGCAGTGCTAGTCACGGAATTCCCAGCGGTACGCAGTATTTT
TRBJ2-7 | NA | NA | TRBV3-1 | CASSQEGTFYEQYF | TGTGCCAGCAGCCAAGAGGGCACCTTCTACGAGCAGTACTTC
TRBJ2-4 | NA | NA | TRBV12-3/TRBV12-4 | CASSFNGENIQYF | TGTGCCAGCAGTTTCAACGGGGAAAACATTCAGTACTTC
TRBJ2-3 | NA | NA | TRBV12-3/TRBV12-4 | CASTEPTDTQYF | TGTGCCAGCACCGAACCCACAGATACGCAGTATTTT
TRBJ2-3 | TRBD2 | NA | TRBV10-1 | CASSTGTSGGSDTQYF | TGCGCCAGCAGCACCGGGACTAGCGGGGGATCAGATACGCAGTATTTT
TRBJ2-3 | NA | NA | TRBV12-3/TRBV12-4 | CASSLAALLTDTQYF | TGTGCCAGCAGTTTAGCAGCTCTTCTCACAGATACGCAGTATTTT
TRBJ2-7 | NA | NA | TRBV20-1 | CSAKNSGAEQYF | TGCAGTGCTAAGAACTCAGGGGCCGAGCAGTACTTC
TRBJ2-5 | TRBD2 | NA | TRBV7-7 | CASSFGLGSETQYF | TGTGCTAGCAGCTTCGGACTAGGGTCGGAGACCCAGTACTTC
TRBJ2-1 | NA | few | TRBV6-1 | CASTRRGTEQFF | TGTGCCAGTACGCGGAGGGGCACTGAGCAGTTCTTC
TRBJ2-5 | TRBD2 | NA | TRBV7-3 | CASSLRGLAGGQVTQYF | TGTGCCAGCAGCTTACGAGGACTAGCGGGAGGACAAGTGACCCAGTACTTC
TRBJ2-5 | NA | few | TRBV20-1 | CSAFALGGETQYF | TGCAGCGCCTTCGCCTTGGGGGGAGAGACCCAGTACTTC
TRBJ2-3 | NA | NA | TRBV7-9 | CASSLHAREDTQYF | TGTGCCAGCAGCTTACATGCCAGGGAGGATACGCAGTATTTT
TRBJ2-2 | NA | NA | TRBV7-7 | CASSRAPNTGELFF | TGTGCCAGCAGCCGGGCCCCGAACACCGGGGAGCTGTTTTTT
TRBJ2-1 | TRBD1 | NA | TRBV29-1 | CSVVTGTESYNEQFF | TGCAGCGTTGTTACCGGGACAGAGTCTTACAATGAGCAGTTCTTC
TRBJ2-1 | TRBD2 | NA | TRBV4-1 | CASSQAKASGPYNEQFF | TGCGCCAGCAGCCAAGCAAAGGCTAGCGGTCCTTACAATGAGCAGTTCTTC
TRBJ2-3 | TRBD1 | NA | TRBV5-1 | CASSSDRGRRDTQYF | TGCGCCAGCAGCTCCGACAGGGGGCGCAGAGATACGCAGTATTTT
TRBJ2-4 | TRBD1 | NA | TRBV5-1 | CASSMATGDIQYF | TGCGCCAGCAGCATGGCGACAGGGGACATTCAGTACTTC
TRBJ1-2 | TRBD1 | NA | TRBV27 | CASSFLGQGHGYTF | TGTGCCAGCAGTTTCCTTGGACAGGGCCATGGCTACACCTTC
TRBJ2-1 | TRBD2 | NA | TRBV7-2 | CASRRRMTSGRYNEQFF | TGTGCCAGCAGGCGCAGAATGACTAGCGGGAGGTATAATGAGCAGTTCTTC
TRBJ2-3 | NA | NA | TRBV10-2 | CASSILGGGDTQYF | TGCGCCAGCAGCATCTTGGGGGGAGGAGATACGCAGTATTTT
TRBJ2-7 | TRBD1 | few | TRBV3-1 | CASSRPGQGTYEQYF | TGTGCCAGCAGCCGACCGGGACAGGGCACCTACGAGCAGTACTTC
TRBJ2-7 | TRBD1 | NA | TRBV5-1 | CASSFRDRVSYEQYF | TGCGCCAGCAGCTTCCGGGACAGGGTGTCCTACGAGCAGTACTTC
TRBJ2-1 | NA | few | TRBV11-1 | CASAHRSYNEQFF | TGTGCCAGCGCTCATCGCAGTTACAATGAGCAGTTCTTC
TRBJ1-6 | NA | NA | TRBV7-2 | CASSLFGGPLHF | TGTGCCAGCAGCTTATTTGGTGGACCCCTCCACTTT
TRBJ2-7 | NA | NA | TRBV11-2 | CASSLGRGPPYEQYF | TGTGCCAGCAGCTTAGGCCGGGGCCCCCCCTACGAGCAGTACTTC
TRBJ2-6 | TRBD2 | few | TRBV11-2 | CASRLHRLAGGPGANVLTF | TGTGCCAGCAGACTCCACCGACTAGCGGGAGGACCCGGGGCCAACGTCCTGACTTTC
TRBJ2-3 | NA | few | TRBV5-5 | CASSLAQGTDTQYF | TGTGCCAGCAGCTTGGCACAGGGTACAGATACGCAGTATTTT
TRBJ2-1 | TRBD1 | NA | TRBV9 | CASSVEGASEQFF | TGTGCCAGCAGCGTAGAGGGGGCGAGTGAGCAGTTCTTC
TRBJ1-5 | TRBD1 | few | TRBV7-2 | CASSGTAYSNQPQHF | TGTGCTTCGTCGGGGACAGCTTATAGCAATCAGCCCCAGCATTTT
TRBJ1-2 | NA | few | TRBV29-1 | CSVEGGPGYTF | TGCAGCGTTGAGGGCGGCCCCGGCTACACCTTC
TRBJ1-5 | NA | NA | TRBV12-3/TRBV12-4 | CASTPFGTDSNQPQHF | TGTGCCAGCACCCCTTTCGGAACAGATAGCAATCAGCCCCAGCATTTT
TRBJ2-5 | TRBD2 | NA | TRBV12-3/TRBV12-4 | CASSLAGLAGGLPPPRTQYF | TGTGCCAGCAGTTTAGCGGGACTAGCGGGGGGCTTACCCCCCCCAAGGACCCAGTACTTC
TRBJ2-3 | NA | NA | TRBV3-1 | CASSPRTYTDTQYF | TGTGCCAGCAGCCCGCGGACATACACAGATACGCAGTATTTT
TRBJ2-3 | NA | NA | TRBV7-2 | CASSLELHTDTQYF | TGTGCCAGCAGCTTAGAACTTCACACAGATACGCAGTATTTT
TRBJ2-6 | TRBD1 | NA | TRBV20-1 | CSALRGNLGQANSGANVLTF | TGCAGTGCTTTACGAGGAAACCTGGGACAGGCCAACTCTGGGGCCAACGTCCTGACTTTC
TRBJ2-5 | NA | NA | TRBV6-4 | CASSPGSGQTQYF | TGTGCCAGCAGTCCCGGAAGCGGGCAGACCCAGTACTTC
TRBJ1-1 | NA | NA | TRBV20-1 | CSPLKRSEAFF | TGCAGTCCTTTAAAACGTAGTGAAGCTTTCTTT
TRBJ2-3 | NA | few | TRBV7-3 | CASFPETSTDTQYF | TGTGCCAGCTTCCCAGAAACTAGCACAGATACGCAGTATTTT